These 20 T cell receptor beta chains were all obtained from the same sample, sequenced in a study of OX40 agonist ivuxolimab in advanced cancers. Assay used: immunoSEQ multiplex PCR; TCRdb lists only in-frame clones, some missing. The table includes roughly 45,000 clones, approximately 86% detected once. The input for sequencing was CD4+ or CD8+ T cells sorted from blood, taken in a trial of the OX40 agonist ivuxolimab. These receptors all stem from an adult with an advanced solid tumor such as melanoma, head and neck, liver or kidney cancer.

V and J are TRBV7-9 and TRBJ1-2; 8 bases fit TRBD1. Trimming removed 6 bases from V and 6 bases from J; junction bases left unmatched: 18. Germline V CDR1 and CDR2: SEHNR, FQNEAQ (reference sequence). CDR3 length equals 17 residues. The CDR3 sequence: CASSSGTGQPTTDGYTF. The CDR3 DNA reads TGTGCCAGCAGTTCAGGGACAGGCCAACCCACTACGGATGGCTACACCTTC.

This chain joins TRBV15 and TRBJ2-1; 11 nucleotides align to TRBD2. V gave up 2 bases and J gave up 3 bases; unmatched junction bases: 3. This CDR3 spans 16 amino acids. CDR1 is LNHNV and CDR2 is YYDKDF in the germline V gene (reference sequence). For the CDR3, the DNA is TGTGCCACCAGCAGATCGGGACTAGCGGTCTACAATGAGCAGTTCTTC. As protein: CATSRSGLAVYNEQFF.

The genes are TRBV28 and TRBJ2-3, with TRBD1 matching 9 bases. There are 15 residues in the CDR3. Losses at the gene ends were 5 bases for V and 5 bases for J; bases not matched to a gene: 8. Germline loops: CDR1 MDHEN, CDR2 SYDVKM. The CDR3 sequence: CASSRHRGLVDTQYF. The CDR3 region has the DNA TGTGCCAGCAGTCGACACAGGGGGCTAGTAGATACGCAGTATTTT.

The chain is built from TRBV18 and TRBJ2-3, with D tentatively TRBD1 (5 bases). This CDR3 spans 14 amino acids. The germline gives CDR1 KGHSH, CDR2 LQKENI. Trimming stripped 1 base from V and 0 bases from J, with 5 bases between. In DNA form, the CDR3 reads TGTGCCAGCTCACCACAGGGGAGCACAGATACGCAGTATTTT. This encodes CASSPQGSTDTQYF.

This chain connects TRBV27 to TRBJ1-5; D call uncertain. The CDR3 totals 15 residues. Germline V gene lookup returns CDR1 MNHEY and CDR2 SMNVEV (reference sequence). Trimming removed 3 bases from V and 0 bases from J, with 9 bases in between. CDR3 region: CASSLYGYSNQPQHF. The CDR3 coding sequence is TGTGCCAGCAGTTTGTACGGCTATAGCAATCAGCCCCAGCATTTT.

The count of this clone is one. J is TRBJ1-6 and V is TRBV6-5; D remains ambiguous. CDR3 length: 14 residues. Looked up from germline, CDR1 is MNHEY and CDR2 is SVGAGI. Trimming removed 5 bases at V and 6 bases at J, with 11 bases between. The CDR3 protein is CASSDAYFNSPLHF. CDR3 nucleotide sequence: TGTGCCAGCAGTGACGCATATTTTAATTCACCCCTCCACTTT.

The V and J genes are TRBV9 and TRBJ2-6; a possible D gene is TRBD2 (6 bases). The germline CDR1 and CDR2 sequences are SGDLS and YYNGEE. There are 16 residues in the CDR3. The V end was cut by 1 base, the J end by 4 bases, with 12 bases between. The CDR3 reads CASSVRGEAGANVLTF. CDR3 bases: TGTGCCAGCAGCGTAAGAGGGGAGGCCGGGGCCAACGTCCTGACTTTC.

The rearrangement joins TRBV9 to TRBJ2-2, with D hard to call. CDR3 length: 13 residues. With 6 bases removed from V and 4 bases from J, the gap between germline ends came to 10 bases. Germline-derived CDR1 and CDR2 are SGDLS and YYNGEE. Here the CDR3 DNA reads TGTGCCAGCACCCCCGGCGTCACCGGGGAGCTGTTTTTT. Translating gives CASTPGVTGELFF.

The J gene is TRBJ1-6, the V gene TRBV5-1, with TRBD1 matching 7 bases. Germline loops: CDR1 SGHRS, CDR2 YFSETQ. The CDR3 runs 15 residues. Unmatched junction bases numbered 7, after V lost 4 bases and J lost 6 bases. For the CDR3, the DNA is TGCGCCAGCAGCCTCTTCGACAGGGCTAATTCACCCCTCCACTTT. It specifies CASSLFDRANSPLHF.

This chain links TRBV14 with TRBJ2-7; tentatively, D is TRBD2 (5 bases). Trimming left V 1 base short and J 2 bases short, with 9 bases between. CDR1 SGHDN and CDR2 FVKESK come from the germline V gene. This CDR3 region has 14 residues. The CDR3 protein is CASSQGEPPYEQYF. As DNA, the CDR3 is TGTGCCAGCAGCCAAGGGGAGCCTCCCTACGAGCAGTACTTC.

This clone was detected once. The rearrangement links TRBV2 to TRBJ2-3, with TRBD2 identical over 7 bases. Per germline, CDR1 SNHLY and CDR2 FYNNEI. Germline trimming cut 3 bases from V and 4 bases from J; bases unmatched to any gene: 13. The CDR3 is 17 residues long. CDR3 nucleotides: TGTGCCAGCAGTGATATGCCCGGGGACTACGAACCAGATACGCAGTATTTT. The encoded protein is CASSDMPGDYEPDTQYF.

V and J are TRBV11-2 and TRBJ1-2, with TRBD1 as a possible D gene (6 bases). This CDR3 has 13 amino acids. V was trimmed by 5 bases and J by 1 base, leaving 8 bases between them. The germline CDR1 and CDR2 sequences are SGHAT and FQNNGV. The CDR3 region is CASSARGNYGYTF. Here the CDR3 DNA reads TGTGCCAGCAGCGCCAGGGGTAACTATGGCTACACCTTC.

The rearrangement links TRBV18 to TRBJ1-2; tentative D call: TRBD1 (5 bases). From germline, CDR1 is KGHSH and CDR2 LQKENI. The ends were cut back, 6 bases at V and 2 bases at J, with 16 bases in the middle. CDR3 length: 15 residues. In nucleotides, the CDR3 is TGTGCCAGCTCCCTCACAGGCCGGGGAAACTATGGCTACACCTTC. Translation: CASSLTGRGNYGYTF.

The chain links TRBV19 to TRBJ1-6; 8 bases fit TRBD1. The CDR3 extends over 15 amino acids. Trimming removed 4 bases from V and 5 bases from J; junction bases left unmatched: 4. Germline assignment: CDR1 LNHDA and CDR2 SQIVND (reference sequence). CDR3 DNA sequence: TGTGCCAGTAGTAACCGGGACAGGCATAATTCACCCCTCCACTTT. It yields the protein CASSNRDRHNSPLHF.

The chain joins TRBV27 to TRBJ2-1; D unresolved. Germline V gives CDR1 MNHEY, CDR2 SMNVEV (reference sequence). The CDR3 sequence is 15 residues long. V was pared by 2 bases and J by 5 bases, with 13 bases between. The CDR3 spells CASSLAGLPNNEQFF. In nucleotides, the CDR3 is TGTGCCAGCAGTTTAGCCGGGCTACCAAACAATGAGCAGTTCTTC.

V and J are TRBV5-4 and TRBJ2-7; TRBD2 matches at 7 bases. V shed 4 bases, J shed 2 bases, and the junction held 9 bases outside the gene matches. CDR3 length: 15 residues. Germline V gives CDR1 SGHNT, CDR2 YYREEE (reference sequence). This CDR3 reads CASSLEGRGAYEQYF. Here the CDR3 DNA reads TGTGCCAGCAGCCTGGAGGGACGGGGGGCCTACGAGCAGTACTTC.

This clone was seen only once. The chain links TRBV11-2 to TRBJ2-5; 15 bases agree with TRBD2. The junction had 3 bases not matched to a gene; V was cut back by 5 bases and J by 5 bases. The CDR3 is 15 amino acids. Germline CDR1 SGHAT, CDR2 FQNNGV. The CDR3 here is CASSGGLAGGETQYF. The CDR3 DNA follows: TGTGCCAGCAGCGGTGGACTAGCGGGAGGGGAGACCCAGTACTTC. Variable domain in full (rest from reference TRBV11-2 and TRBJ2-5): EAGVAQSPRYKIIEKRQSVAFWCNPISGHATLYWYQQILGQGPKLLIQFQNNGVVDDSQLPKDRFSAERLKGVDSTLKIQPAKLEDSAVYLCASSGGLAGGETQYFGPGTRLLVL.

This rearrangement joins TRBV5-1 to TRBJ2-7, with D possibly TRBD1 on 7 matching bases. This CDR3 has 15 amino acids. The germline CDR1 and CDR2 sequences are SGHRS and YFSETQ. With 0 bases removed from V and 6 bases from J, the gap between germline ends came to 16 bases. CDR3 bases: TGCGCCAGCAGCTTGGCCGGGGGACAGAGTACCGAGCAGTACTTC. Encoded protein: CASSLAGGQSTEQYF.

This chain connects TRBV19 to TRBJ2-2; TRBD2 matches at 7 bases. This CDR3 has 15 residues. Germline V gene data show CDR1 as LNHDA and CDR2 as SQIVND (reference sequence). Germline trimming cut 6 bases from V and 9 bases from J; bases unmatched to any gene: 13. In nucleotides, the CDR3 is TGTGCCAGTAGAAGGTTGGGGCGGGAGCGGAGGGAGCTGTTTTTT. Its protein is CASRRLGRERRELFF. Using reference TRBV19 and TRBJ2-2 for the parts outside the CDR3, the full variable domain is DGGITQSPKYLFRKEGQNVTLSCEQNLNHDAMYWYRQDPGQGLRLIYYSQIVNDFQKGDIAEGYSVSREKKESFPLTVTSAQKNPTAFYLCASRRLGRERRELFFGEGSRLTVL.

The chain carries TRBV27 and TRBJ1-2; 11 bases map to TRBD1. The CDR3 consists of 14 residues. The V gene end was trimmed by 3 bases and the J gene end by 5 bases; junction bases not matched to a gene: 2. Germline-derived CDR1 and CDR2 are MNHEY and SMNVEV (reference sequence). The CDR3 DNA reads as TGTGCCAGCAGTTTGGACAGGGGGCTTTATGGCTACACCTTC. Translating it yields CASSLDRGLYGYTF.